The 17 T cell receptor beta chains below all came from one sample that was sequenced in a study of CD8+CD57+ T cells in acquired aplastic anemia (dated by TCRdb to 2016 to 2018). Flow cytometry had shown CD8+CD57+ cell expansion in the patients selected for sequencing. Sequencing was performed on an Illumina HiSeq 2000. TCR beta VDJ combination and CDR3 sequence profiling used genomic DNA as the template. TCRdb handled the public reads itself, with Q25 trimming in fastp and clone calling in MiXCR, and kept productive beta chains. For every CDR3 protein sequence, its rows merge into one entry that carries the most common genes and DNA. The sample records approximately 160,000 distinct CDR3 sequences, roughly half of which are singletons. The leading ten clones occupy roughly 3.5% of the sample. Sample: sorted CD4+, CD8+, or CD8+CD57+ T cells (not recorded which) from PBMCs. All receptors derive from a human donor with aplastic anemia.

A remark on this clonotype: Just one base apart from a much larger clone, this may be a read error. V is TRBV2 and J is TRBJ2-7; 10 bases fit TRBD1. Germline assignment: CDR1 SNHLY and CDR2 FYNNEI. This CDR3 is 14 amino acids long. Trimming removed 7 bases from V and 3 bases from J; junction bases left unmatched: 6. CDR3: CASKGQGRGYEQYF. The CDR3, as DNA: TGTGCCAGCAAGGGACAGGGGCGCGGCTACGAGCAGTACTTC. Together with reference TRBV2 and TRBJ2-7, the CDR3 gives the full variable domain: EPEVTQTPSHQVTQMGQEVILRCVPISNHLYFYWYRQILGQKVEFLVSFYNNEISEKSEIFDDQFSVERPDGSNFTLKIRSTKLEDSAMYFCASKGQGRGYEQYFGPGTRLTVT.

The rearrangement uses TRBV27 and TRBJ1-6; unclear D gene. The CDR3 spans 17 residues. The germline CDR1 and CDR2 sequences are MNHEY and SMNVEV (reference sequence). V lost 2 bases, J lost 9 bases, and 20 bases lay in between. The CDR3 bases are TGTGCCAGCAGTTTAGGTGCTGCGGCGGCCCTCATTTCACCCCTCCACTTT. Its protein is CASSLGAAAALISPLHF.

This rearrangement joins TRBV7-9 to TRBJ2-7, with D unresolved. CDR1 and CDR2 (germline): SEHNR, FQNEAQ (reference sequence). Trimming left V 4 bases short and J 5 bases short, with 9 bases between. This CDR3 has 12 residues. CDR3 amino acids: CASSSRFHEQYF. CDR3 nucleotide sequence: TGTGCCAGCAGCTCCCGATTCCACGAGCAGTACTTC. Filled out from reference TRBV7-9 and TRBJ2-7, the complete variable domain reads DTGVSQNPRHKITKRGQNVTFRCDPISEHNRLYWYRQTLGQGPEFLTYFQNEAQLEKSRLLSDRFSAERPKGSFSTLEIQRTEQGDSAMYLCASSSRFHEQYFGPGTRLTVT.

This clonotype was detected many times. Written as DNA, the CDR3 is TGCGCCAGCAGCGCCGGGGGCGGGTATGGGATCTACACCTTC. Translating it yields CASSAGGGYGIYTF. The J gene is TRBJ1-2, the V gene TRBV5-1; tentatively, D is TRBD1 (6 bases). The CDR3 loop spans 14 amino acids. The ends were cut back, 4 bases at V and 10 bases at J, with 20 bases in the middle. Germline values: CDR1 SGHRS, CDR2 YFSETQ.

As for this clonotype: This may be a read error: a much more frequent sequence differs by one nucleotide. The V gene is TRBV11-2, the J gene TRBJ1-2; no clear D gene. This CDR3 has 14 amino acids. Germline V gene data show CDR1 as SGHAT and CDR2 as FQNNGV. V lost 2 bases to trimming and J lost 12 bases, with 19 bases between them. The CDR3 sequence: CASSLLRASSGHTF. In DNA, the CDR3 is TGTGCCAGCAGCTTACTGAGGGCTTCGTCCGGCCACACCTTC.

This clonotype was found many times. The junction shows a germline mismatch at one end, possibly a read error. As DNA, the CDR3 is TGCGCCAGCAGCCACACAGGCTCTGGAAACACCATATATTTT. Translated, it gives CASSHTGSGNTIYF. V gene TRBV3-1 combines with J gene TRBJ1-3, with D possibly TRBD1 on 5 matching bases. Germline V gene data show CDR1 as LGHDT and CDR2 as YNNKEL (reference sequence). This CDR3 spans 14 amino acids.

This clonotype was recorded a few times. This may be a read error, as it is one base from a much larger clone. The chain couples TRBV5-5 to TRBJ2-7, with D tentatively TRBD2 (5 bases). This CDR3 is built from 14 residues. Trimming cost V 0 bases and J 5 bases, with 12 bases left between them. In germline, CDR1 is SGHKS, CDR2 YYEKEE (reference sequence). DNA for the CDR3: TGTGCCAGCAGCTTGGCCTTGGTTAGCGACGAGCAGTACTTC. Translating it yields CASSLALVSDEQYF.

This clonotype was observed at least ten times. V is TRBV6-2 or TRBV6-3 and J is TRBJ1-1; D unclear. The CDR3 runs 14 residues. V shed 0 bases and J shed 1 base, with 6 bases lying between them. CDR1 and CDR2 (germline): MNHEY, SVGEGT. CDR3 residues: CASSYSAQNTEAFF. The CDR3 DNA follows: TGTGCCAGCAGTTACTCGGCTCAGAACACTGAAGCTTTCTTT.

This clonotype has a count of ten or more. V gene TRBV20-1 combines with J gene TRBJ2-2; the match to TRBD1 covers 12 bases. The CDR3 spans 16 residues. V was pared by 0 bases and J by 7 bases, with 6 bases of the junction left unmatched. Germline values: CDR1 DFQATT, CDR2 SNEGSKA (reference sequence). CDR3 amino acids: CSARDKGTGGFGELFF. In DNA form, the CDR3 reads TGCAGTGCTAGAGATAAGGGGACAGGGGGCTTCGGGGAGCTGTTTTTT.

There are many counts of this clonotype. This chain links TRBV5-8 with TRBJ1-5, with D possibly being TRBD1 (6 bases). The CDR3 loop spans 15 amino acids. Germline V gene lookup returns CDR1 SGHTS and CDR2 YDEGEE. V lost 4 bases and J 6 bases, leaving 17 bases between the germline ends. The CDR3 DNA reads as TGTGCCAGCAGCCGCACAGGGAATCCGGGTCAGCCCCAGCATTTT. As protein: CASSRTGNPGQPQHF.

There are a few counts of this clonotype. Its ends do not fully match the called genes, so a read error is possible. This chain links TRBV11-1 with TRBJ1-1; D unresolved. From germline, CDR1 is SGHAT and CDR2 FQDESV (reference sequence). The CDR3 has 13 amino acids. CDR3 sequence (DNA): TGTGCCGGCAGCCAAGAGGGCTGGAATGAAGCTTTCTTT. This codes for CAGSQEGWNEAFF.

This clonotype showed up just a few times. The V and J genes are TRBV29-1 and TRBJ2-1; D is unresolved. Germline values: CDR1 SQVTM, CDR2 ANQGSEA. The CDR3 sequence is 10 residues long. Trimming stripped 4 bases from V and 8 bases from J, with 6 bases between. The CDR3 nucleotides are TGCAGCGTTGGTCTCGATGAGCAGTTCTTC. This codes for CSVGLDEQFF.

This chain joins TRBV25-1 and TRBJ2-1; 10 bases are a match to TRBD2. CDR1 is MGHDK and CDR2 is SYGVNS in the germline V gene. V lost 3 bases and J lost 8; bases outside the gene matches: 7. The CDR3 is made up of 15 amino acids. The CDR3 sequence is CASSDWVAGGYEQFF. CDR3 sequence (DNA): TGTGCCAGCAGTGATTGGGTAGCGGGAGGCTATGAGCAGTTCTTC.

J is TRBJ2-5 and V is TRBV20-1, with 8 positions matching TRBD2. The end of the DNA aligns better with TRBJ2-7, so the J call may be wrong. This CDR3 has 13 amino acids. Germline lookup yields CDR1 DFQATT and CDR2 SNEGSKA (reference sequence). The CDR3 coding sequence is TGCAGTGCTATAGGGCGGGGGGTCTACGAGCAGTACTTC. Protein sequence: CSAIGRGVYEQYF.

This clonotype was seen at least ten times. The rearrangement uses TRBV9 and TRBJ2-5, with D perhaps TRBD2 (5 bases). This CDR3 spans 16 amino acids. Germline loops: CDR1 SGDLS, CDR2 YYNGEE. Trimming removed 0 bases from V and 5 bases from J, with 17 bases in between. DNA of the CDR3: TGTGCCAGCAGCGTAGAAGCGGTCCCAAGATGGGAGACCCAGTACTTC. Its translation is CASSVEAVPRWETQYF.

V gene TRBV19 combines with J gene TRBJ2-2, with D possibly being TRBD1 or TRBD2 (6 bases each). V gave up 7 bases and J gave up 3 bases, with 15 bases separating them. The CDR3 extends over 15 amino acids. The germline CDR1 and CDR2 sequences are LNHDA and SQIVND (reference sequence). The CDR3 spells CASTQGRSYTGELFF. The CDR3 coding sequence is TGTGCCAGTACCCAGGGGAGGAGTTACACCGGGGAGCTGTTTTTT.

This clonotype came up once. The J gene is TRBJ1-3, the V gene TRBV29-1; TRBD1 matches at 7 bases. This CDR3 has 16 amino acids. Losses at the gene ends were 1 base for V and 4 bases for J; bases not matched to a gene: 10. Germline V CDR1 and CDR2: SQVTM, ANQGSEA. The CDR3 is CSVEGWGQGGGNTIYF. The CDR3, as DNA: TGCAGCGTTGAAGGTTGGGGCCAGGGGGGAGGAAACACCATATATTTT.